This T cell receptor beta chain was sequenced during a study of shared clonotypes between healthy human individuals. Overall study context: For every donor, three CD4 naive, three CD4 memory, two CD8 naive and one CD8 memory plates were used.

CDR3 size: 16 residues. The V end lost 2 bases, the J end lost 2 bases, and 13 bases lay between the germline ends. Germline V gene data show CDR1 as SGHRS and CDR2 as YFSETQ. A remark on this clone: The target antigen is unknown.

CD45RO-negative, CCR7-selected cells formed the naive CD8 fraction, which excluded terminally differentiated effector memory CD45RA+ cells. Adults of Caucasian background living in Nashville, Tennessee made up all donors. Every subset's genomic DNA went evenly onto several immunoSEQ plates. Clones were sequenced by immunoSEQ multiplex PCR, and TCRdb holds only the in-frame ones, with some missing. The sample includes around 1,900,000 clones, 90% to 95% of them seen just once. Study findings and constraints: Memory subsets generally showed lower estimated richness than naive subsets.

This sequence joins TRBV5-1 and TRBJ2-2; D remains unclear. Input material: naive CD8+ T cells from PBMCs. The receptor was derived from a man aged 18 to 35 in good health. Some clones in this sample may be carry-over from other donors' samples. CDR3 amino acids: CASSFPPGQNTGELFF. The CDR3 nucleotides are TGCGCCAGCAGCTTCCCCCCGGGTCAAAACACCGGGGAGCTGTTTTTT.